These 20 T cell receptor beta chains came from one sample sequenced in a study of CD8 T cell repertoires and HIV-1 epitope variants. TCRdb's table, derived via immunoSEQ multiplex PCR, lists solely in-frame clones and lacks some. The table records roughly 100,000 clones, roughly four fifths of them present only once. Sequences were obtained from uncultured baseline CD8+ T cells from peripheral blood mononuclear cells (PBMCs). The receptors stem from a male donor with HIV.

Only one count was recorded for this clone. The CDR3 loop reads CASTGQMNTEAFF. The CDR3 bases are TGTGCCAGCACAGGACAGATGAACACTGAAGCTTTCTTT. This chain uses TRBV28 with TRBJ1-1; tentative D call: TRBD1 (6 bases). Germline V gene lookup returns CDR1 MDHEN and CDR2 SYDVKM. The CDR3 runs 13 residues. The ends were cut back, 7 bases at V and 0 bases at J, with 9 bases in the middle.

The V call is TRBV7-6, the J call TRBJ2-5, with TRBD1 identical over 10 bases. V shed 6 bases, J shed 0 bases, and the junction held 4 bases outside the gene matches. Looked up from germline, CDR1 is SGHVS and CDR2 is FNYEAQ. The CDR3 totals 15 residues. The CDR3 bases are TGTGCCAGCAGTATGGACAGGGGGTACCAAGAGACCCAGTACTTC. It translates to CASSMDRGYQETQYF.

This chain joins TRBV7-6 and TRBJ2-3; D unresolved. CDR1 and CDR2 from the germline V gene are SGHVS and FNYEAQ. The CDR3 loop spans 13 amino acids. Trimming removed 4 bases at V and 8 bases at J, with 13 bases between. As DNA, the CDR3 is TGTGCCAGCAGCTCTTACCGGGCCATTACGCAGTATTTT. Translating it yields CASSSYRAITQYF.

The chain employs TRBV4-1 and TRBJ2-1; 9 bases are shared with TRBD2. The CDR3 runs to 15 residues. After removal of 1 base from V and 7 bases from J, the junction contained 5 bases not matched to a gene. Germline V gives CDR1 MGHRA, CDR2 YSYEKL. As DNA, the CDR3 is TGCGCCAGCAGCCAAGTCGGAGCGGGAGGAAATGAGCAGTTCTTC. Protein product: CASSQVGAGGNEQFF.

The chain uses TRBV28 and TRBJ1-1; the D is unclear. CDR1 and CDR2 (germline): MDHEN, SYDVKM. The CDR3 loop spans 15 amino acids. With 2 bases removed from V and 0 bases from J, the gap between germline ends came to 10 bases. The CDR3 sequence: CASSLRAELNTEAFF. The CDR3, as DNA: TGTGCCAGCAGTTTACGGGCAGAATTGAACACTGAAGCTTTCTTT.

V and J are TRBV7-8 and TRBJ2-1; no clear D gene. Trimming took 1 base from V and 9 from J, leaving 10 bases between them. From germline, CDR1 is SGHVS and CDR2 FQNEAQ. The CDR3 contains 13 residues. The CDR3 region is CASSLDPTGEQFF. For the CDR3, the DNA is TGTGCCAGCAGCTTAGATCCCACGGGTGAGCAGTTCTTC.

In DNA form, the CDR3 reads TGCAGCGTTGAAGAGGACGCGGGAATGAACTATGGCTACACCTTC. As protein: CSVEEDAGMNYGYTF. The chain carries TRBV29-1 and TRBJ1-2, with no clear D. The CDR3 is 15 residues long. Germline V lookup: CDR1 SQVTM, CDR2 ANQGSEA. With 0 bases removed from V and 2 bases from J, the gap between germline ends came to 13 bases.

The genes are TRBV7-6 and TRBJ1-1, with 9 positions matching TRBD1. Germline assignment: CDR1 SGHVS and CDR2 FNYEAQ. V shed 1 base, J shed 1 base, and the junction held 4 bases outside the gene matches. This CDR3 has 16 residues. CDR3 amino acids: CASSLVPQGANTEAFF. The CDR3 DNA reads TGTGCCAGCAGCTTAGTTCCACAGGGGGCGAACACTGAAGCTTTCTTT.

The rearrangement joins TRBV2 to TRBJ1-6; D is perhaps TRBD1 (6 bases). Germline CDR1 SNHLY, CDR2 FYNNEI. With 1 base removed from V and 10 bases from J, the gap between germline ends came to 14 bases. The CDR3 runs 15 residues. The CDR3 region has the DNA TGTGCCAGCAGTGAAGAGAGAGGGGGAAGATCACCCCTCCACTTT. It yields the protein CASSEERGGRSPLHF.

The chain has TRBV6-1 and TRBJ1-5; D is unresolved. V lost 2 bases, J lost 3 bases, and 8 bases lay in between. CDR3 length: 14 amino acids. Germline V CDR1 and CDR2: MNHNS, SASEGT. CDR3 residues: CASSEPNANQPQHF. CDR3 DNA sequence: TGTGCCAGCAGTGAACCTAATGCCAATCAGCCCCAGCATTTT.

This sequence joins TRBV11-1 and TRBJ2-7; 7 bases line up with TRBD1. The CDR3 consists of 14 residues. Germline V gene data show CDR1 as SGHAT and CDR2 as FQDESV (reference sequence). The trim removed 5 bases at V and 4 bases at J, leaving 8 bases unmatched. The CDR3 DNA sequence: TGTGCCAGCAGCCCCCTGACAGGGAAATACGAGCAGTACTTC. It specifies CASSPLTGKYEQYF.

This clone was recorded only once. The chain is built from TRBV5-1 and TRBJ2-3; possibly TRBD1 or TRBD2 for D (5 bases each). V was shortened by 2 bases and J by 3 bases, with 13 bases between the two germline ends. The CDR3 has 15 amino acids. Germline CDR1 reads SGHRS; CDR2 reads YFSETQ. The CDR3 reads CASSFLNRRTDTQYF. CDR3 bases: TGCGCCAGCAGCTTTTTGAACAGGAGGACAGATACGCAGTATTTT. Looking up the rest from reference TRBV5-1 and TRBJ2-3 gives the full variable domain: KAGVTQTPRYLIKTRGQQVTLSCSPISGHRSVSWYQQTPGQGLQFLFEYFSETQRNKGNFPGRFSGRQFSNSRSEMNVSTLELGDSALYLCASSFLNRRTDTQYFGPGTRLTVL.

This clone was counted a few times. The chain employs TRBV9 and TRBJ2-7; D tentatively fits TRBD1 or TRBD2 (5 bases each). Germline CDR1 and CDR2: SGDLS and YYNGEE. This CDR3 is built from 14 residues. V was trimmed by 0 bases and J by 3 bases, leaving 10 bases between them. The CDR3 region has the DNA TGTGCCAGCAGCGTAGCCGGGGACCGCTACGAGCAGTACTTC. It encodes CASSVAGDRYEQYF.

This chain uses TRBV10-3 with TRBJ2-3, with D possibly TRBD2 on 5 matching bases. Trimming took off 6 bases at V and 0 bases at J, with 7 bases between the two ends. CDR1 is ENHRY and CDR2 is SYGVKD in the germline V gene. The CDR3 is 13 residues long. CDR3 DNA: TGTGCCATCAGCAAGCGGAGCACAGATACGCAGTATTTT. Amino acid sequence: CAISKRSTDTQYF.

The chain carries TRBV7-3 and TRBJ2-1; 8 nucleotides line up with TRBD2. CDR3 length: 17 amino acids. Germline loops: CDR1 SGHTA, CDR2 FQGTGA. V dropped 1 base and J dropped 1; count of bases not matched to a gene: 6. The CDR3 here is CASSLRAGGGSYNEQFF. The CDR3 coding sequence is TGTGCCAGCAGCTTAAGGGCGGGGGGCGGATCCTACAATGAGCAGTTCTTC.

This chain joins TRBV27 and TRBJ2-1; 11 nucleotides align to TRBD2. Germline V gene lookup returns CDR1 MNHEY and CDR2 SMNVEV (reference sequence). V lost 5 bases, J lost 7 bases, and 16 bases stayed unmatched. This CDR3 contains 18 residues. CDR3 nucleotide sequence: TGTGCCAGCAGTCGGGACCCGCTCATAGCGGGAGGGCCGAATGAGCAGTTCTTC. Protein sequence: CASSRDPLIAGGPNEQFF.

This chain links TRBV7-2 with TRBJ2-7, with D unclear. The CDR3 spans 12 residues. V was pared by 5 bases and J by 4 bases, with 9 bases between. Germline V CDR1 and CDR2: SGHTA, FQGNSA. CDR3: CASSQNGYEQYF. In DNA, the CDR3 is TGTGCCAGCAGCCAGAATGGGTACGAGCAGTACTTC.

V usage is TRBV2 and J usage is TRBJ2-5; the match to TRBD1 covers 12 bases. Germline CDR1 is SNHLY and CDR2 is FYNNEI. The CDR3 is made up of 15 amino acids. The V gene end was trimmed by 6 bases and the J gene end by 4 bases; junction bases not matched to a gene: 6. The CDR3 sequence is CASSPRDRGRETQYF. CDR3 in DNA: TGTGCCAGCAGCCCCCGGGACAGGGGGCGAGAGACCCAGTACTTC.

As DNA, the CDR3 is TGTGCCAGCAGCTCGGGGGCGGTGGGCTCACCCCTCCACTTT. Encoded protein: CASSSGAVGSPLHF. The rearrangement uses TRBV7-3 and TRBJ1-6; TRBD1 might be the D (6 bases). Between the trimmed V and J ends, which lost 4 bases and 10 bases, there was a span of 14 bases. The length of the CDR3 is 14 residues. CDR1 and CDR2 from the germline V gene are SGHTA and FQGTGA.

The rearrangement joins TRBV6-5 to TRBJ1-2; perhaps TRBD1 as D (5 bases). V gave up 2 bases and J gave up 8 bases, with 12 bases separating them. Per germline, CDR1 MNHEY and CDR2 SVGAGI. The CDR3 consists of 13 residues. CDR3 sequence (DNA): TGTGCCAGCAGTTACATGGGGGTCGCAGGCTACACCTTC. It encodes CASSYMGVAGYTF.